The 5 T cell receptor beta chains below were found in one sample sequenced in a study of blood T cell repertoires in COVID-19. The repertoire was sequenced with immunoSEQ multiplex PCR; TCRdb's copy has only in-frame clones and lacks some. Here the sample spans 200,000 to 250,000 clones, 80% to 90% being singletons. Material for sequencing was peripheral blood. The receptor set was obtained from a woman at least 80 years old with COVID-19, enrolled during active disease.

CDR3: CASRTGTGVRGNQPQHF. DNA for the CDR3: TGTGCCAGTAGAACCGGGACAGGGGTTCGAGGCAATCAGCCCCAGCATTTT. The J gene is TRBJ1-5, the V gene TRBV19; 10 nucleotides match TRBD1. The CDR3 runs to 17 residues. V lost 6 bases to trimming and J lost 2 bases; unmatched junction nucleotides: 10. CDR1 LNHDA and CDR2 SQIVND come from the germline V gene (reference sequence).

The chain carries TRBV11-2 and TRBJ2-4; the D gene is possibly TRBD2 (5 bases). Trimming stripped 0 bases from V and 1 base from J, with 13 bases between. Germline V CDR1 and CDR2: SGHAT, FQNNGV. This CDR3 region has 17 residues. CDR3: CASSLDAPGGAKNIQYF. The CDR3 DNA reads as TGTGCCAGCAGCTTAGACGCTCCCGGCGGGGCCAAAAACATTCAGTACTTC.

As concerns this clone: The same CDR3 is also encoded by other DNA sequences in this sample. This chain links TRBV5-6 with TRBJ1-1, with D possibly matching TRBD1 (5 bases). Deletions cut 0 bases from V and 1 base from J, with 7 bases between. Germline-derived CDR1 and CDR2 are SGHDT and YYEEEE. The CDR3 spans 14 residues. The CDR3 reads CASSLGQKNTEAFF. DNA for the CDR3: TGTGCCAGCAGCTTGGGACAGAAGAACACTGAAGCTTTCTTT. The full variable domain, with the rest looked up from reference TRBV5-6 and TRBJ1-1, is DAGVTQSPTHLIKTRGQQVTLRCSPKSGHDTVSWYQQALGQGPQFIFQYYEEEERQRGNFPDRFSGHQFPNYSSELNVNALLLGDSALYLCASSLGQKNTEAFFGQGTRLTVV.

The table lists this clone with a few counts. CDR3 in amino acids: CASNRDRTNTGELFF. The CDR3 DNA sequence: TGTGCCAGCAACAGAGACAGAACGAACACCGGGGAGCTGTTTTTT. This rearrangement joins TRBV2 to TRBJ2-2, with D possibly matching TRBD1 (5 bases). The CDR3 loop spans 15 amino acids. The V end was cut by 7 bases, the J end by 0 bases, with 12 bases between. From germline, CDR1 is SNHLY and CDR2 FYNNEI.

The rearrangement uses TRBV27 and TRBJ1-5, with TRBD1 matching 11 bases. Losses at the gene ends were 4 bases for V and 1 base for J; bases not matched to a gene: 6. CDR1 is MNHEY, CDR2 SMNVEV, per germline (reference sequence). The length of the CDR3 is 17 residues. CDR3 region: CASSSIRDRGSNQPQHF. Written as DNA, the CDR3 is TGTGCCAGCAGTTCCATCCGGGACAGGGGGAGCAATCAGCCCCAGCATTTT.